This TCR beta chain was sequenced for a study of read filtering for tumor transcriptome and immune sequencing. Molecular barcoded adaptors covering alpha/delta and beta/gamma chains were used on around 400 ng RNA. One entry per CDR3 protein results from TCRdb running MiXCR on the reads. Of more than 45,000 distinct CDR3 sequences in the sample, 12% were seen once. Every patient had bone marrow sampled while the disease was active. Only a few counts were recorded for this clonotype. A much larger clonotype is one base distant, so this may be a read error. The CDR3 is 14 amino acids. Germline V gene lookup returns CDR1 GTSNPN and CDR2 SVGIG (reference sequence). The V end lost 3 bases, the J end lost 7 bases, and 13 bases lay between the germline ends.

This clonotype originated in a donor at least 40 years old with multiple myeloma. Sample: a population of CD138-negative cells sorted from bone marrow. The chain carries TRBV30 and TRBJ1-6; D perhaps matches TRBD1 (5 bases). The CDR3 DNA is TGTGCCTGGAGGGGGACTGGCCCAAATTCACCCCTCCACTTT. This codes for CAWRGTGPNSPLHF.